The source of this T cell receptor beta chain is a study of cytomegalovirus exposure and HLA in healthy donors. Study outcomes and limitations: There were some V segments, including TRBV6-2 and TRBV6-3, excluded as indistinguishable. An analysis done earlier found most TCR beta V segments productive about 90% or about 30% of the time.

The CDR3 is made up of 15 amino acids. CDR1 KGHSH and CDR2 LQKENI come from the germline V gene. With 2 bases removed from V and 8 bases from J, the gap between germline ends came to 18 bases. A remark on this clone: The target antigen is unknown.

The PCR used 60 Vbeta and 13 Jbeta primers. TCRdb's table, derived via immunoSEQ multiplex PCR, lists solely in-frame clones and lacks some. The sample lists roughly 200,000 clones, about four fifths occurring once. Source material: PBMCs. The origin of this receptor is a man in his forties in good health and CMV-seropositive. The V call is TRBV18, the J call TRBJ1-1; maybe TRBD1 (6 bases). CDR3 coding DNA: TGTGCCAGCTCACCATACGGGGGGCGCAGTGAGGAAGCTTTCTTT. It codes for CASSPYGGRSEEAFF.